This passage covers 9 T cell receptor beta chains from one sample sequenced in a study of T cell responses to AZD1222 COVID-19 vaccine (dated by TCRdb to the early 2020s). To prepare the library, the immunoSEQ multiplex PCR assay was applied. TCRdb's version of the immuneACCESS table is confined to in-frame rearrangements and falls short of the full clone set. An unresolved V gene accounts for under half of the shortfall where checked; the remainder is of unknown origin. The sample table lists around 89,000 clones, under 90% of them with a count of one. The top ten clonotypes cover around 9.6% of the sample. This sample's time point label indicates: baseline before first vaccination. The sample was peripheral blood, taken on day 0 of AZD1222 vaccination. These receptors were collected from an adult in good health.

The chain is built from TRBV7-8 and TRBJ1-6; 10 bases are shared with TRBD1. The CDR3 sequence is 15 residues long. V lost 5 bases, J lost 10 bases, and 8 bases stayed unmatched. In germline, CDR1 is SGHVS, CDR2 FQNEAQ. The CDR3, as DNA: TGTGCCAGCAGCGGAGGACAGGGGGTTGGGTCACCCCTCCACTTT. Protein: CASSGGQGVGSPLHF.

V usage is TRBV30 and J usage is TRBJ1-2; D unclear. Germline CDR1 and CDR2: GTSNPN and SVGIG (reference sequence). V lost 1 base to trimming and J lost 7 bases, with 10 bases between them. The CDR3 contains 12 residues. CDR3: CAWSGEGGGYTF. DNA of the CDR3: TGTGCCTGGAGTGGAGAGGGAGGTGGCTACACCTTC.

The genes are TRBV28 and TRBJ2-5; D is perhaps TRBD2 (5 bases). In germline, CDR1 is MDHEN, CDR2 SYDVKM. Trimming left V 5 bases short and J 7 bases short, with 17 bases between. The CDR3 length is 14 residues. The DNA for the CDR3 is TGTGCCAGCAGTCCACCGGGGTTGGCGGGGACCCAGTACTTC. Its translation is CASSPPGLAGTQYF.

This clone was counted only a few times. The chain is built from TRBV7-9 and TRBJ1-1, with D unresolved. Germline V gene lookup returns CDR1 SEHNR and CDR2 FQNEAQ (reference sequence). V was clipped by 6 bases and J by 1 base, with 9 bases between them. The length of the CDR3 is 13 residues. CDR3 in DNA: TGTGCCAGCAGTACGGAGGCGAACACTGAAGCTTTCTTT. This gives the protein CASSTEANTEAFF.

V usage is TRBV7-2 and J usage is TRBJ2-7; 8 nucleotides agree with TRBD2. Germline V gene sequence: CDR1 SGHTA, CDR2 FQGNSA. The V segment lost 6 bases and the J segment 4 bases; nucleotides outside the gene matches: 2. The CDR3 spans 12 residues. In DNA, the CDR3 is TGTGCCAGCAGTGGCGGGAGGTACGAGCAGTACTTC. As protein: CASSGGRYEQYF.

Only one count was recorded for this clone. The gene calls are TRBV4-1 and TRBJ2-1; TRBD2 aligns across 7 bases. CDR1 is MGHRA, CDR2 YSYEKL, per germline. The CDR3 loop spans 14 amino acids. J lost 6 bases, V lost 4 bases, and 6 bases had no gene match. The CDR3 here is CASSPTGGSNEQFF. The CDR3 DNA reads TGCGCCAGCAGCCCGACGGGCGGGAGCAATGAGCAGTTCTTC.

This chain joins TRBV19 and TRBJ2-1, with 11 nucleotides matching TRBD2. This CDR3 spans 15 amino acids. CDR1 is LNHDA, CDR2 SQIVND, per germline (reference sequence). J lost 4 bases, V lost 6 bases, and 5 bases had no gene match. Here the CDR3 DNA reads TGTGCCAGTAGGCGACTAGCGGGGCCTTACAATGAGCAGTTCTTC. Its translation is CASRRLAGPYNEQFF.

CDR3 region: CASAGLYGYTF. In nucleotides, the CDR3 is TGTGCCAGCGCGGGACTTTATGGCTACACCTTC. This chain joins TRBV28 and TRBJ1-2; the D gene is possibly TRBD1 (5 bases). The germline V gene encodes CDR1 MDHEN and CDR2 SYDVKM. Trimming took off 8 bases at V and 5 bases at J, with 9 bases between the two ends. This CDR3 spans 11 amino acids.

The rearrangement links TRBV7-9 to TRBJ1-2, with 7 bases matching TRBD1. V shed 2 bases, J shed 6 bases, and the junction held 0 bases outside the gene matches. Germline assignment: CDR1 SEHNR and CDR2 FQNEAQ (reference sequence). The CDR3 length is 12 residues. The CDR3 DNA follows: TGTGCCAGCAGCTTAACAGGGGATGGCTACACCTTC. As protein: CASSLTGDGYTF.